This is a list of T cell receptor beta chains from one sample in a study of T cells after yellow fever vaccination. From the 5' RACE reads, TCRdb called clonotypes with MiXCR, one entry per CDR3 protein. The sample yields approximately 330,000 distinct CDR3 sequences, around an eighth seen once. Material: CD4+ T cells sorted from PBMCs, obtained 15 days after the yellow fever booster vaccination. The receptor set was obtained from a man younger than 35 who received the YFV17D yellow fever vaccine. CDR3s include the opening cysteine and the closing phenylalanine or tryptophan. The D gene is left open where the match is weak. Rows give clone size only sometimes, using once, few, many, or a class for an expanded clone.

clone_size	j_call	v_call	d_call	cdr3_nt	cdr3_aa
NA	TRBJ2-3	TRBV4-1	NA	TGCGCCAGCAGCCAAGGAGGGGGGGGCGGGGATACGCAGTATTTT	CASSQGGGGGDTQYF
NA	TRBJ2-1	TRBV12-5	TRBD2	TGTGCTAGTGGTTTGGTACCGGGGGGCAATGAGCAGTTCTTC	CASGLVPGGNEQFF
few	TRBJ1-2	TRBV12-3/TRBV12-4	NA	TGTGCCAGCAGTTTACCTGGCAGGGCAGGCTATGGCTACACCTTC	CASSLPGRAGYGYTF
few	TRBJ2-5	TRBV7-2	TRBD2	TGTGCCAGCAGCTTAGCGGGACTAGCGGGCCAAGAGACCCAGTACTTC	CASSLAGLAGQETQYF
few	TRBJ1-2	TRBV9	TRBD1	TGTGCCAGCAGCGCCCAGGACAGGGCACACTATGGCTACACCTTC	CASSAQDRAHYGYTF
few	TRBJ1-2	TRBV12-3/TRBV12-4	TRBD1	TGTGCCAGCGGGACAGGGAGACGGTATGGCTACACCTTC	CASGTGRRYGYTF
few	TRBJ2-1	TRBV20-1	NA	TGCAGTGCTGCCGACTATCCCAATGAGCAGTTCTTC	CSAADYPNEQFF
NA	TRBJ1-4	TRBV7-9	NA	TGTGCCAGCAGCTTAGGATTCGGTCCAACTAATGAAAAACTGTTTTTT	CASSLGFGPTNEKLFF
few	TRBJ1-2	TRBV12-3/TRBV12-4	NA	TGTGCCAGCAGGCCTCCCTTTAGCTATGGCTACACCTTC	CASRPPFSYGYTF
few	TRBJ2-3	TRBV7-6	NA	TGTGCCAGCAGCTTGAATCCTATCAGGGCAGATACGCAGTATTTT	CASSLNPIRADTQYF
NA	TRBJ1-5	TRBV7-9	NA	TGTGCCAGCAGCTTAACGTATGGAGGGGAACCCCAGCATTTT	CASSLTYGGEPQHF
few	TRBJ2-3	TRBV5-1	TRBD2	TGCGCCAGCAGCTTAGGACTAGCGGGGATAACAGATACGCAGTATTTT	CASSLGLAGITDTQYF
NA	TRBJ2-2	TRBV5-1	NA	TGCGCCAGCAGCTCGGGACAGAACACCGGGGAGCTGTTTTTT	CASSSGQNTGELFF
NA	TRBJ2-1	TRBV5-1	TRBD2	TGCGCCAGCAGCGCCGTGACTAGCGTTGGCTCCTACAATGAGCAGTTCTTC	CASSAVTSVGSYNEQFF
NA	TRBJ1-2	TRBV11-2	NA	TGTGCCAGCACCCCGGGAACAGGCCGGACTTATAACTATGGCTACACCTTC	CASTPGTGRTYNYGYTF
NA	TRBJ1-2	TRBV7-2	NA	TGTGCCAGCGGCTTTTACTCAGAGCCTTACACCTTC	CASGFYSEPYTF
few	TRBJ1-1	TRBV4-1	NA	TGCGCCAGCAGCCGGTACACGGACGGGAACACTGAAGCTTTCTTT	CASSRYTDGNTEAFF
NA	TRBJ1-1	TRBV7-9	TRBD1	TGTGCCAGCAGCTCGCGGACAGGGGAGAGCACTGAAGCTTTCTTT	CASSSRTGESTEAFF
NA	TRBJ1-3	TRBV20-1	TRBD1	TGCAGTGCTGGAAAGGACAGGACCCACTCTGGAAACACCATATATTTT	CSAGKDRTHSGNTIYF
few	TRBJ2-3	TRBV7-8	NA	TGTGCCAGCAGCCCCGGGGGTCCCATTTTTATAGCAGATACGCAGTATTTT	CASSPGGPIFIADTQYF
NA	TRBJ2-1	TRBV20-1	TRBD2	TGCAGTGAAAGCGGGGTGAACAATGAGCAGTTCTTC	CSESGVNNEQFF
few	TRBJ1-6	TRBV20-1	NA	TGCAGTGCTAGAGACCCGCAGAGAAATAATTCACCCCTCCACTTT	CSARDPQRNNSPLHF
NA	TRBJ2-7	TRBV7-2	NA	TGTGCCAGCAGCCAAGGGGGGCGAGTCGAGCAGTACTTC	CASSQGGRVEQYF
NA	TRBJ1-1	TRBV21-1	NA	TGTGCCACCAAACCGGGCCCACAGAACACTGAAGCTTTCTTT	CATKPGPQNTEAFF
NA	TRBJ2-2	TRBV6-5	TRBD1	TGTGCCAGCGCTTCTGGGGGACAGGGCCCTCATACCGGGGAGCTGTTTTTT	CASASGGQGPHTGELFF
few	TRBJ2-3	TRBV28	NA	TGTGCCAGCAGACCCGGGAGCACAGATACGCAGTATTTT	CASRPGSTDTQYF
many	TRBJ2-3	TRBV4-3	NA	TGCGCCAGCAGCCAAGGTTTCGCAGGGTCCGCAGATACGCAGTATTTT	CASSQGFAGSADTQYF
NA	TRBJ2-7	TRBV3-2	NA	TGTGCCAGCAGCCATACCTTACCGGGGCAGGGTCGAGAGCAGTACTTC	CASSHTLPGQGREQYF
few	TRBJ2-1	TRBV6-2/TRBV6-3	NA	TGTGCCAGCAGTACCAGGAGGCTTGAGCAGTTCTTC	CASSTRRLEQFF
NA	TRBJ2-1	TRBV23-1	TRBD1	TGCGCCAGCAAGACAGGGGGGGTCTACAATGAGCAGTTCTTC	CASKTGGVYNEQFF
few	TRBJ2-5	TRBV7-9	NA	TGTGCCAGCAGCTTACGAGGCAGGGGGGATGGAGAGACCCAGTACTTC	CASSLRGRGDGETQYF
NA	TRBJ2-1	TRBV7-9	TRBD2	TGTGCCAGCAGCTCTTGGACTAGCCAGCATGAGCAGTTCTTC	CASSSWTSQHEQFF
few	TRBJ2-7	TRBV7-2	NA	TGTGCCAGCAGCTACCTCTTCTCCGAGCAGTACTTC	CASSYLFSEQYF
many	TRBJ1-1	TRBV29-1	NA	TGCAGCGTTGAAGATCGGACCTATCGGGAGACTGAAGCTTTCTTT	CSVEDRTYRETEAFF
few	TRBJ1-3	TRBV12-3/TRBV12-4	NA	TGTGCCAGCAGTTTAACAGACCGTAACACCATATATTTT	CASSLTDRNTIYF
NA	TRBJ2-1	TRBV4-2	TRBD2	TGTGCCAGCAGCCTCGGGGGGCAGCGGGGGGGCCAGAATGAGCAGTTCTTC	CASSLGGQRGGQNEQFF
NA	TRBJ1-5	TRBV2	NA	TGTGCCAGCAGTGAAAATTGGTCCAATCAGCCCCAGCATTTT	CASSENWSNQPQHF
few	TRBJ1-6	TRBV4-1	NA	TGCGCCAGCAGACCGGGGACTTATAATTCACCCCTCCACTTT	CASRPGTYNSPLHF
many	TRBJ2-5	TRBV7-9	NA	TGTGCCAGCACCTCAACCGCCAGAGGGGAGACCCAGTACTTC	CASTSTARGETQYF
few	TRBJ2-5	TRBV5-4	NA	TGTGCCAGCAGCTTGGCCTGGGAAGAGACCCAGTACTTC	CASSLAWEETQYF
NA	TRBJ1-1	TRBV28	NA	TGTGCCAGCACGAGTAGGAATGAAGCTTTCTTT	CASTSRNEAFF
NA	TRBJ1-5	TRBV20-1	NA	TGCAGTGCCGGTTACAGGCATCAGCCCCAGCATTTT	CSAGYRHQPQHF
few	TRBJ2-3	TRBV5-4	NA	TGTGCCCTGGGAAGGGGCCGGCCCCATGCTACGCAGTATTTT	CALGRGRPHATQYF
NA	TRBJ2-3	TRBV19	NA	TGTGCCAGTAGACAGGGAGGGGTATTAGATACGCAGTATTTT	CASRQGGVLDTQYF
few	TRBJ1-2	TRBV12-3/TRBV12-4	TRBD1	TGTGCCAGCAGTTCAAGGACAGGGAACTATGGCTACACCTTC	CASSSRTGNYGYTF
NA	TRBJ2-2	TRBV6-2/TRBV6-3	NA	TGTGCCAGCACTGACTGGGGGAACACCGGGGAGCTGTTTTTT	CASTDWGNTGELFF
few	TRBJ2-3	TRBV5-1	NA	TGCGCCAGCAGCTTGGCGGATCTCACAGATACGCAGTATTTT	CASSLADLTDTQYF
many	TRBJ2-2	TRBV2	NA	TGTGCCAGCAGTGTGTCAGGAAACGGCGGGGAGCTGTTTTTT	CASSVSGNGGELFF
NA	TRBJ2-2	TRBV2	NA	TGTGCCAGCAGGGCCCTGGCTGGGGTGACCGGGGAGCTGTTTTTT	CASRALAGVTGELFF
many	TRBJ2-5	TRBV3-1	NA	TGTGCCAGCAGCCAAATCGGGCAACGTGGGACCCAGTACTTC	CASSQIGQRGTQYF